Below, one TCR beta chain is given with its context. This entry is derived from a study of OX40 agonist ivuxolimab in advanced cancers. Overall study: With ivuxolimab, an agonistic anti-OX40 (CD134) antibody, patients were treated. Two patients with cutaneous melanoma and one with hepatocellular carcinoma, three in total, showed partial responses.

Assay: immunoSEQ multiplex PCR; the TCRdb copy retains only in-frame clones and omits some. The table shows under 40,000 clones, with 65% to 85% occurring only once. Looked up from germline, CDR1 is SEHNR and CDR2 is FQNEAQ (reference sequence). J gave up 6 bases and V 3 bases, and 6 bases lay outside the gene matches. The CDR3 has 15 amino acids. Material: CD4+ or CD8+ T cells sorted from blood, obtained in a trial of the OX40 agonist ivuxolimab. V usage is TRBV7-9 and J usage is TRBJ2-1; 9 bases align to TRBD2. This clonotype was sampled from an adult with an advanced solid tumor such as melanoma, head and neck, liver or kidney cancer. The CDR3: CASSFEASGINEQFF. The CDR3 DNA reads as TGTGCCAGCAGCTTCGAGGCTAGCGGGATCAATGAGCAGTTCTTC.